These T cell receptor beta chains were read from a single sample in a study of blood T cell repertoires in COVID-19. This table comes from immunoSEQ multiplex PCR, and its TCRdb copy is limited to in-frame clones, with some not included. The sample gives almost 300,000 clones, about 90% of which show up once; over 8.5% is in the top ten. Input material: peripheral blood. These receptors originate from a woman in her twenties or thirties with COVID-19, enrolled during active disease. The CDR3 runs from the conserved cysteine through the conserved F or W. A D gene is named only where the DNA matches it firmly. Expanded clones get a size class; other rows say once, few or many, or leave the size out.

D	V	J	size	DNA	CDR3
TRBD2	TRBV9	TRBJ2-3	-	TGTGCCAGCAGCGTAGCTAGCGGGGGGGCTTTAAATACGCAGTATTTT	CASSVASGGALNTQYF
TRBD2	TRBV3-1/TRBV3-2	TRBJ2-3	once	TGTGCCAGCAGCCACTTAGCGGGGCCAACCCCAGATACGCAGTATTTT	CASSHLAGPTPDTQYF
-	TRBV25-1	TRBJ1-1	few	TGTGCCAGCAGTGACAGGGCTAATGTGAACACTGAAGCTTTCTTT	CASSDRANVNTEAFF
-	TRBV12-3/TRBV12-4	TRBJ1-5	once	TGTGCCAGCAGTTTGGGCTCGGGACCCCAGCATTTT	CASSLGSGPQHF
TRBD2	TRBV9	TRBJ2-3	-	TGTGCCAGCAGCGTCTCAGGGACTAGCGGGGATCGAGATACGCAGTATTTT	CASSVSGTSGDRDTQYF
TRBD1	TRBV19	TRBJ1-3	-	TGTGCCAGTAGTCCCCAGGGGGGTTCAGGAAACACCATATATTTT	CASSPQGGSGNTIYF
TRBD1	TRBV2	TRBJ1-5	-	TGTGCCAGCAGAGAACAGGGGGTTAGGAATCAGCCCCAGCATTTT	CASREQGVRNQPQHF
-	TRBV5-5	TRBJ1-2	-	TGTGCCAGCAGCTTGGGCGCTAACTATGGCTACACCTTC	CASSLGANYGYTF
-	TRBV7-9	TRBJ1-1	-	TGTGCCAGCAGCCTGGACAGCTTTTTGAACACTGAAGCTTTCTTT	CASSLDSFLNTEAFF
TRBD2	TRBV5-4	TRBJ2-5	-	TGTGCCAGCAGCCCTGCTAGCGGGGGGGCAGAGAAGACCCAGTACTTC	CASSPASGGAEKTQYF
TRBD2	TRBV5-5	TRBJ2-3	once	TGTGCCAGCAGCTGGGGTTCGGGGGGACTGGGTATAGATACGCAGTATTTT	CASSWGSGGLGIDTQYF
-	TRBV19	TRBJ2-1	once	TGTGCCAGTAGTCTGAGGGCGTCGGATGAGCAGTTCTTC	CASSLRASDEQFF
-	TRBV7-2	TRBJ2-3	-	TGTGCCAGCAGGTCCCCCCTTTTTGGGGCCACAGATACGCAGTATTTT	CASRSPLFGATDTQYF
-	TRBV2	TRBJ1-4	-	TGTGCCAGCAGGTGGCAGGCTTCGGATGAAAAACTGTTTTTT	CASRWQASDEKLFF
-	TRBV6-2/TRBV6-3	TRBJ1-1	-	TGTGCCAGCAGTCCCATGCGGGTATCGGGCACTGAAGCTTTCTTT	CASSPMRVSGTEAFF
TRBD2	TRBV5-6	TRBJ2-2	once	TGTGCCAGCAGCTTGGGACTAGCGGGGGGCACCGGGGAGCTGTTTTTT	CASSLGLAGGTGELFF
TRBD1	TRBV5-4	TRBJ2-7	-	TGTGCCAGCAGCAGACAGGGTTACGAGCAGTACTTC	CASSRQGYEQYF
-	TRBV9	TRBJ2-5	-	TGTGCCAGCAGCACCCGGGGACTGTTAAACTTC	CASSTRGLLNF
-	TRBV19	TRBJ1-1	-	TGTGCCAGTAGTATCACATACGTCGTAGGGCCGACCAGGGGGAACACTGAAGCTTTCTTT	CASSITYVVGPTRGNTEAFF
-	TRBV4-1	TRBJ2-2	-	TGCGCCAGCAGCCTACTGGGGGCTACCGGGGAGCTGTTTTTT	CASSLLGATGELFF
-	TRBV27	TRBJ1-5	-	TGTGCCAGCAGTTCCGGGGAGGGGAATCAGCCCCAGCATTTT	CASSSGEGNQPQHF
-	TRBV5-1	TRBJ2-7	many	TGCGCCAGCAGCTTGGGGTCGTACTCAAACTACGAGCAGTACTTC	CASSLGSYSNYEQYF
-	TRBV4-1	TRBJ2-2	-	TGCGCCAGCAGGGTTAGCGGTGGGGCGGAGGCCGGGGAGCTGTTTTTT	CASRVSGGAEAGELFF
-	TRBV28	TRBJ1-1	once	TGTGCCAGCAGTACCGCGGACAGACTGAACACTGAAGCTTTCTTT	CASSTADRLNTEAFF
TRBD2	TRBV6-2/TRBV6-3	TRBJ2-7	once	TGTGCCAGCAGTTACCCGAGACTAGCGGGGGCTACCTACGAGCAGTACTTC	CASSYPRLAGATYEQYF
TRBD2	TRBV12-5	TRBJ2-7	-	TGTGCTAGTGGCAATGGACTAGGCGGCTCCTACGAGCAGTACTTC	CASGNGLGGSYEQYF
TRBD1	TRBV11-3	TRBJ2-7	-	TGTGCCAGCAGCCCCAAGGGGGACAGGGTCTACGAGCAGTACTTC	CASSPKGDRVYEQYF
-	TRBV21-1	TRBJ1-2	-	TGTGCCAGCAGCAAAGGTGGAGGAACCTACTATGGCTACACCTTC	CASSKGGGTYYGYTF
-	TRBV5-4	TRBJ1-3	-	TGTGCCAGCAGAAAGGGAGGCGCCAGCTCTGGAAACACCATATATTTT	CASRKGGASSGNTIYF
-	TRBV7-9	TRBJ1-2	-	TGTGCCAGCAGCTTTGGAGCTAGTCCCTTATACACCTTC	CASSFGASPLYTF
-	TRBV21-1	TRBJ1-1	-	TGTGCCAGCAGCCCCACCAGCGGGGGAGGAATCACTGAAGCTTTCTTT	CASSPTSGGGITEAFF
TRBD1	TRBV5-1	TRBJ1-1	-	TGCGCCAGCAGCCCAAGTGGGACAGGGGAGAATGAAGCTTTCTTT	CASSPSGTGENEAFF
TRBD1	TRBV5-5	TRBJ1-2	-	TGTGCCAGCAGCTTTACAGTACGGACGGACAGGGCTCAAGGCTACACCTTC	CASSFTVRTDRAQGYTF
-	TRBV5-6	TRBJ1-2	-	TGTGCCAGCAGTCGCGATCAGGGCATTCGGGGCTACACCTTC	CASSRDQGIRGYTF
TRBD1	TRBV13	TRBJ2-7	-	TGTGCCAGCGGGGGGGCCGGGACAGGGCTTTACGAGCAGTACTTC	CASGGAGTGLYEQYF
-	TRBV19	TRBJ2-3	-	TGTGCCAGTAGTGGAGCGGAGCCCACAGATACGCAGTATTTT	CASSGAEPTDTQYF
TRBD1	TRBV29-1	TRBJ2-7	-	TGCAGCGTTGTTAAGGGGGCGGCCTACGAGCAGTACTTC	CSVVKGAAYEQYF
-	TRBV25-1	TRBJ1-2	-	TGTGCCAGCAGTGATTACGGTGTCGAGGCGGGTGTGAGAGGCTACACCTTC	CASSDYGVEAGVRGYTF
TRBD1	TRBV27	TRBJ1-5	-	TGTGCCAGCGGGACAGCCCCGGGCCAGCATTTT	CASGTAPGQHF
TRBD1	TRBV7-7	TRBJ2-2	once	TGTGCCAGCAGCCCAACAGGGGCCCTGAACACCGGGGAGCTGTTTTTT	CASSPTGALNTGELFF
-	TRBV19	TRBJ1-1	-	TGTGCCAGTCACCCGGGACACCCGTTACTTTCCCCTCCTGAAGCTTTCTTT	CASHPGHPLLSPPEAFF
-	TRBV7-6	TRBJ1-3	-	TGTGCCAGCAGCTCCCCCGGGGTTGACTCTGGAAACACCATATATTTT	CASSSPGVDSGNTIYF
TRBD1	TRBV18	TRBJ1-4	-	TGTGCCAGCTCACCCCGGACAGGAGGGTTAGGAGATGAAAAACTGTTTTTT	CASSPRTGGLGDEKLFF
TRBD1	TRBV19	TRBJ1-3	-	TGTGCCAGTAGTATGACGCGGACAGGAACCAACTCTGGAAACACCATATATTTT	CASSMTRTGTNSGNTIYF
-	TRBV27	TRBJ2-3	once	TGTGCCAGCAGTTTACAAACCGGGACAATAAGCACAGATACGCAGTATTTT	CASSLQTGTISTDTQYF
TRBD1	TRBV7-8	TRBJ1-1	-	TGTGCCAGCAGCTGGAGGCCGGGACAGGGGAGGGTGAACACTGAAGCTTTCTTT	CASSWRPGQGRVNTEAFF
TRBD1	TRBV5-1	TRBJ2-7	-	TGCGCCAGCAGCTCACGGACAGGGGTTTCCTACGAGCAGTACTTC	CASSSRTGVSYEQYF
-	TRBV10-3	TRBJ2-7	-	TGTGCCATCAGTGCGGGGAACTCCTACGAGCAGTACTTC	CAISAGNSYEQYF
-	TRBV3-1/TRBV3-2	TRBJ2-2	-	TGTGCCAGCAGCCAAGGTGTACTAGCCGCCACCGGGGAGCTGTTTTTT	CASSQGVLAATGELFF